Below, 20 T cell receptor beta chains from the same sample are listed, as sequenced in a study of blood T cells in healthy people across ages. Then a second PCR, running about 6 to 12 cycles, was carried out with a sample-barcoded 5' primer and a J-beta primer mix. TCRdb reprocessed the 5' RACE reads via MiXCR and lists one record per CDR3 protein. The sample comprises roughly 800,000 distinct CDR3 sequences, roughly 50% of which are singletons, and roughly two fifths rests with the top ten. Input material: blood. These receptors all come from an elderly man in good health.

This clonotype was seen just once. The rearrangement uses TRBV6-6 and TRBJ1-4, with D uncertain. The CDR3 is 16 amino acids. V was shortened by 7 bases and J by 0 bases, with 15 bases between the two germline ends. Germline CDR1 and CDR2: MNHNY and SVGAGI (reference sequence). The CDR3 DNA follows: TGTGCCAGCACGAACGGCGGCACCCCAACTAATGAAAAACTGTTTTTT. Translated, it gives CASTNGGTPTNEKLFF.

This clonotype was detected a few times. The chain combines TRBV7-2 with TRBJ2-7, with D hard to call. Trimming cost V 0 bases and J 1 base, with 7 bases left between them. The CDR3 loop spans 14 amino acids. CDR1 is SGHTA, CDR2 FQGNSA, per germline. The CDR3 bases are TGTGCCAGCAGCTTAGCTCCAGCGTCCTACGAGCAGTACTTC. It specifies CASSLAPASYEQYF.

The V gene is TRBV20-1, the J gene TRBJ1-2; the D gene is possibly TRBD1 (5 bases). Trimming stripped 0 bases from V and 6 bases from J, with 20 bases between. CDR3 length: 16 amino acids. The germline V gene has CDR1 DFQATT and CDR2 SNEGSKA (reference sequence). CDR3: CSARDSGGKDPHGYTF. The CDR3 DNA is TGCAGTGCTAGAGATTCGGGGGGGAAGGACCCCCATGGCTACACCTTC.

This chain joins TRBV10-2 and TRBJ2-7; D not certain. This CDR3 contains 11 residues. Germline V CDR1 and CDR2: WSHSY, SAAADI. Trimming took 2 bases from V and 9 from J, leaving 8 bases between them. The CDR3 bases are TGCGCCAGCAGTGAGCTTACGGGGCAGTACTTC. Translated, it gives CASSELTGQYF.

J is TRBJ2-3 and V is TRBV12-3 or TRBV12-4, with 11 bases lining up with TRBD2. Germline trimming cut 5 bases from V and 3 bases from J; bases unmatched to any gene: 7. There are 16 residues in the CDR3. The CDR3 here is CASSPRLAGPTDTQYF. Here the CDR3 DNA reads TGTGCCAGCAGTCCCCGACTAGCGGGGCCGACAGATACGCAGTATTTT.

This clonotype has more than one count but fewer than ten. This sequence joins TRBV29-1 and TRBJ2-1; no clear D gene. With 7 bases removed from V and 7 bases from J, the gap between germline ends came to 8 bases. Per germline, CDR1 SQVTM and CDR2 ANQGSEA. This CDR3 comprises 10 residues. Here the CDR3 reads CSASLNEQFF. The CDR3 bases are TGCAGCGCCTCCCTGAATGAGCAGTTCTTC.

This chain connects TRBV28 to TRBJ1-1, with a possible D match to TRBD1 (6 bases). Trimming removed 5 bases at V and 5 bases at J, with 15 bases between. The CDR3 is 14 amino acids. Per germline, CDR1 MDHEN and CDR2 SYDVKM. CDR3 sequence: CASSPPGTLTEAFF. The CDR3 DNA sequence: TGTGCCAGCAGTCCCCCCGGGACACTTACTGAAGCTTTCTTT.

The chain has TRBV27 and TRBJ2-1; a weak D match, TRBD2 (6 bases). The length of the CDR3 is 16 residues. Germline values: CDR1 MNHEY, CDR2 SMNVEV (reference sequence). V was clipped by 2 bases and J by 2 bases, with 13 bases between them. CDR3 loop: CASSLAGPGTYNEQFF. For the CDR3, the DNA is TGTGCCAGCAGTTTAGCGGGGCCAGGGACCTACAATGAGCAGTTCTTC.

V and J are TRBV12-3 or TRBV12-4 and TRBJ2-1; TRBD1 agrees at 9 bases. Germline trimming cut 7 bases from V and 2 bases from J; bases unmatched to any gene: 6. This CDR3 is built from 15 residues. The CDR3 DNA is TGTGCCAGCACTATTGGACAGGGGCCCTACAATGAGCAGTTCTTC. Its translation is CASTIGQGPYNEQFF.

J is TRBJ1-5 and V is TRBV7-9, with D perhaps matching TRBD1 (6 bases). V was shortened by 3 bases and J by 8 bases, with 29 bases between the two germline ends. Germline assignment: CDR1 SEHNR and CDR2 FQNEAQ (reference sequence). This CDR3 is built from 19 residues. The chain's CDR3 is CASSFSRVGGTSRSEPQHF. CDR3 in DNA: TGTGCCAGCAGCTTTTCGCGTGTTGGGGGCACGTCCAGGTCGGAGCCCCAGCATTTT.

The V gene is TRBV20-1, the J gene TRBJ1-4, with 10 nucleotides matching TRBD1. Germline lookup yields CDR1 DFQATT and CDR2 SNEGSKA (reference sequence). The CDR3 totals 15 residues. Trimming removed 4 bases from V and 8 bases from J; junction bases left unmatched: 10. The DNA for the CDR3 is TGCAGTGCTAAATCGATGACAGGGGGCCAAGAAAAACTGTTTTTT. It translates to CSAKSMTGGQEKLFF.

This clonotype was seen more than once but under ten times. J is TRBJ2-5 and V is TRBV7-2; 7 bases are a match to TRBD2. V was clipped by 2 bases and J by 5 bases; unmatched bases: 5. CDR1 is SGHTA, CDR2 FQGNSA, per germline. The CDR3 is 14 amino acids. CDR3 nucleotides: TGTGCCAGCAGCTTAATGCGGGGGAGGGAGACCCAGTACTTC. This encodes CASSLMRGRETQYF.

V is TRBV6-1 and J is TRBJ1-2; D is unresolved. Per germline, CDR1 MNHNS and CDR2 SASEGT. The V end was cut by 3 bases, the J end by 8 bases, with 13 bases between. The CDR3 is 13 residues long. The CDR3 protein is CASSEGWERGYTF. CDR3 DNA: TGTGCCAGCAGTGAGGGATGGGAGCGAGGCTACACCTTC.

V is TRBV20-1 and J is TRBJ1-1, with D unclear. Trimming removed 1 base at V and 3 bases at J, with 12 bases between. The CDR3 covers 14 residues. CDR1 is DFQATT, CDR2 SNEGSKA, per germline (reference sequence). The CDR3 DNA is TGCAGTGCTAGAGCGGCGGGTTGGGACACTGAAGCTTTCTTT. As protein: CSARAAGWDTEAFF.

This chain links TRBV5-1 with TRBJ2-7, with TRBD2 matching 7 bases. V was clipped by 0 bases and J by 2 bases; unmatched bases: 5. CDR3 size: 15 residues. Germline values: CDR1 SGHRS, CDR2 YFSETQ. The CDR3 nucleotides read TGCGCCAGCAGCTTGGATTTAGGGACTACCTACGAGCAGTACTTC. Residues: CASSLDLGTTYEQYF.

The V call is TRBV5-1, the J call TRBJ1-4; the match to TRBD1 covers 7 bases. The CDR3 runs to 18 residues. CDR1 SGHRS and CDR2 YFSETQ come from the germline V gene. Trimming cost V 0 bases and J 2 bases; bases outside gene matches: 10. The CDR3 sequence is CASSLGARGGPTNEKLFF. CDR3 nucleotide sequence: TGCGCCAGCAGCTTGGGGGCTCGAGGGGGCCCGACTAATGAAAAACTGTTTTTT. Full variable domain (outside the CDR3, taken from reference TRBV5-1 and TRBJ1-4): KAGVTQTPRYLIKTRGQQVTLSCSPISGHRSVSWYQQTPGQGLQFLFEYFSETQRNKGNFPGRFSGRQFSNSRSEMNVSTLELGDSALYLCASSLGARGGPTNEKLFFGSGTQLSVL.

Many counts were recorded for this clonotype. CDR3 loop: CATSIHGGETQYF. CDR3 coding DNA: TGTGCCACCAGCATACACGGCGGAGAGACCCAGTACTTC. The chain links TRBV15 to TRBJ2-5; D unclear. CDR3 length: 13 residues. The germline V gene has CDR1 LNHNV and CDR2 YYDKDF (reference sequence). Trimming removed 4 bases at V and 4 bases at J, with 10 bases between. The full variable domain, with the rest looked up from reference TRBV15 and TRBJ2-5, is DAMVIQNPRYQVTQFGKPVTLSCSQTLNHNVMYWYQQKSSQAPKLLFHYYDKDFNNEADTPDNFQSRRPNTSFCFLDIRSPGLGDTAMYLCATSIHGGETQYFGPGTRLLVL.

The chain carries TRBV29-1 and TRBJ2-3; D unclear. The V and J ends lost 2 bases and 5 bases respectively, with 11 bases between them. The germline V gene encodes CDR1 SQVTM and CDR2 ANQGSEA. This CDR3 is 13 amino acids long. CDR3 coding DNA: TGCAGCGTTGAAAATCTGGTTGGAGATACGCAGTATTTT. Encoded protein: CSVENLVGDTQYF.

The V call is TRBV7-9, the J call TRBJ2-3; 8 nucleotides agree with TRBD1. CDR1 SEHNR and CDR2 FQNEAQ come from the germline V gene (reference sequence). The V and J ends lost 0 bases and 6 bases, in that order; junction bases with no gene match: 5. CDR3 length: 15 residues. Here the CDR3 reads CASSLALNRGDTQYF. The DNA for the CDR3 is TGTGCCAGCAGCTTAGCCCTCAACAGGGGGGATACGCAGTATTTT.

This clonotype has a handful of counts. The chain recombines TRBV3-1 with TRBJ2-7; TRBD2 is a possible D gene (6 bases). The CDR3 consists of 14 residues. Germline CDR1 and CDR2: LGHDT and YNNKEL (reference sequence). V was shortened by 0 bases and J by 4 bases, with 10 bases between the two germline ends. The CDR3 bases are TGTGCCAGCAGCCAAGATTTTGGGGGGTACGAGCAGTACTTC. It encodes CASSQDFGGYEQYF.